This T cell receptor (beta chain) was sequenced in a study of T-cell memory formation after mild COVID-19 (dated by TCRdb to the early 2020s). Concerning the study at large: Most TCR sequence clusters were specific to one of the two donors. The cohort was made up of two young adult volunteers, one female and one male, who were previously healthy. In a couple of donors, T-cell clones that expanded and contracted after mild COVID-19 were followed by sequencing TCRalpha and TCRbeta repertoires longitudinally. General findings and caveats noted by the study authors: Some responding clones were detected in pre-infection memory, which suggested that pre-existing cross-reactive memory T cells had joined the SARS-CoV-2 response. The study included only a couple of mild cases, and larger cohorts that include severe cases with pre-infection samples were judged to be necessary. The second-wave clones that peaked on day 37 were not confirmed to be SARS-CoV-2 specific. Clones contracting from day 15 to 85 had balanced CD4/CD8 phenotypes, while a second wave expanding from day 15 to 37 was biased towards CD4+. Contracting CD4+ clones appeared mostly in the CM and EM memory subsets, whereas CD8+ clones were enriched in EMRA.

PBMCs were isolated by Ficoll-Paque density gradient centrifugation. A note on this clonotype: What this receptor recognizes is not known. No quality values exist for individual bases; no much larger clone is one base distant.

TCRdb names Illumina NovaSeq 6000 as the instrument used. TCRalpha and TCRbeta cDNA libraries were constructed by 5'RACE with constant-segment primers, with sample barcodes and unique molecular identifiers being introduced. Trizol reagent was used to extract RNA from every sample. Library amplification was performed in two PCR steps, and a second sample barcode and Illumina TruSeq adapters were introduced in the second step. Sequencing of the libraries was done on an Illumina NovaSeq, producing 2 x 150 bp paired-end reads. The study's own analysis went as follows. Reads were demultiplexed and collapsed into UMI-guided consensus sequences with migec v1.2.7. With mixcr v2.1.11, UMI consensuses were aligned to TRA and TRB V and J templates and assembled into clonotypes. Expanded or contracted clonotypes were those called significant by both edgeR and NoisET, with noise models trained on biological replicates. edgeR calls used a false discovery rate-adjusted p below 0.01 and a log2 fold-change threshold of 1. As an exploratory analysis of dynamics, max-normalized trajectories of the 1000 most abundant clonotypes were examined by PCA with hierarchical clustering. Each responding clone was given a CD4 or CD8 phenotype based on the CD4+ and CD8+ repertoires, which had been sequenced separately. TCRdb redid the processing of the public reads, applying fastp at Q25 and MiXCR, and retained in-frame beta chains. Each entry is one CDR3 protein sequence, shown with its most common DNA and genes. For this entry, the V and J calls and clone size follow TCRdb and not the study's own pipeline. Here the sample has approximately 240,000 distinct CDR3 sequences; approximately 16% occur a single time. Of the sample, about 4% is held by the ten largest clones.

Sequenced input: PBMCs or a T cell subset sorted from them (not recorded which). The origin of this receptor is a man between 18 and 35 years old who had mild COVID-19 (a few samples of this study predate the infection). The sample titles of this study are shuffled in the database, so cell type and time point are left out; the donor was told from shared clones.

This receptor carries the CDR3 CASSRSPADEQFF. The nucleotide sequence reads as follows: TGCGCCAGCAGCCGCAGCCCAGCCGATGAGCAGTTCTTC. The rearrangement combines TRBV4-1 with TRBJ2-1; a confident D gene designation cannot be given. The CDR3 covers 13 residues, taking in both the cysteine and the phenylalanine. The CDR3 DNA has 39 bases and is translated from base 1. Via the germline V gene, CDR1 is MGHRA and CDR2 YSYEKL. V is pared back by 4 bases and J by 8 bases, with 12 bases lying between the germline termini.